The present T cell receptor beta chain was sequenced within a study of blood T cell repertoires in COVID-19 (dated by TCRdb to about 2020). Notes on the research overall: Samples covering the acute and convalescent phases of COVID-19 were provided by collaborators in the United States, Italy and Spain. The material from the prospective study consisted of cDNA or gDNA derived from T cells, B-cell-depleted T cells, or PBMCs. The dataset comprised deeply sampled blood TCRbeta repertoires from subjects exposed to, actively infected with, or recovered from COVID-19. A freely available public database, intended as a resource for researchers studying the immune response to SARS-CoV-2, is where the repertoires were released. Samples were obtained from the ongoing ImmuneRACE study (first 160 participants) and from about 1,300 subjects provided by 6 global collaborators. The sample metadata nearly always contained a de-identified subject ID, COVID-19 status, age in years and sex. Where HLA class I and class II types were available, the types were taken from metadata supplied by the sample provider, not from assay-based typing. Broad study findings and their caveats: Clinical and demographic metadata were provided uncurated, with the amount varying by source and participant.

Points on this clone: No antigen is known for it. No base quality values were provided; no much bigger clone lies one nucleotide off.

TCRbeta CDR3 regions were amplified from genomic DNA by means of the immunoSEQ Assay, a bias-controlled multiplex PCR. Concerning the study's data processing: Within the assay, amplification of reference gene primers was used to estimate how many nucleated cells each sample contained. Sequence reads were collapsed and filtered to measure the absolute abundance of every unique TCRbeta CDR3 rearrangement. For each sample, productive Simpson clonality was calculated as the square root of Simpson's diversity index across productive rearrangements. In its TCRdb copy, this immuneACCESS table keeps in-frame sequences only and misses some clones. Where compared with another copy, unresolved V genes explain less than half of these, and the others have no known cause. The V and J calls and clone size are taken from that table; D and trimming were inferred from the DNA. The sample includes a few hundred thousand clones, with roughly 91% observed a single time. The ten largest clones capture approximately 10% of the sample.

In Seattle, one collaborating source enrolled patients while the infection was active and tracked those patients longitudinally over the course of disease. Collaborating institutions collected whole blood in K2EDTA tubes following their own protocols. For TCRbeta analysis, collaborators shipped samples in one of three forms: frozen whole blood, isolated PBMCs, or DNA extracted from either of those sample types. Reading from cysteine to phenylalanine, the CDR3 counts 14 amino acids. The entry retains the CDR3 DNA only, 42 bases that are in frame from base 1. After removal of 4 bases from V and 5 bases from J, the junction retains 8 bases not matched to a gene. The germline V gene yields SGDLS for CDR1 and YYNGEE for CDR2.

This receptor was identified in a woman aged 30 to 39 with COVID-19, enrolled during active disease. The sequenced material came from peripheral blood. This sequence uses TRBV9 and TRBJ2-7; 8 bases in between match TRBD1. The DNA reads TGTGCCAGCAGCCCTGACAGGGGATTAAACGAGCAGTACTTC. Its amino acids are CASSPDRGLNEQYF.